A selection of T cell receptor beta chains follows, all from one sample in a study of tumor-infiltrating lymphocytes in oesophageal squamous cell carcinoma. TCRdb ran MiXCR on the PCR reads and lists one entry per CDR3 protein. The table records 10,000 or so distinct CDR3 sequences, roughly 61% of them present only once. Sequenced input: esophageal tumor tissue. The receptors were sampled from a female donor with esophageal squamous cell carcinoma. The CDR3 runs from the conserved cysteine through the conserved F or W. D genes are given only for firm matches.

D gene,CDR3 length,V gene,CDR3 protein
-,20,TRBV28,CASSLETMGYSANPHNEQFF
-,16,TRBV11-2,CASSLESYRRNTEAFF
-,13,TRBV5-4,CASSLRGTDTQYF
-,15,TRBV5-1,CASSQSPVGNNEQFF
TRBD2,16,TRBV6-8,CASSAQASGSYNEQFF
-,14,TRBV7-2,CASSLVWGNQPQHF
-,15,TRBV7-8,CASTGFQGPSYEQYF
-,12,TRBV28,CASSFGAYGYTF
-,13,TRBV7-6,CASSLVLSYEQYF
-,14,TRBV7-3,CASSIRGSYNEQFF
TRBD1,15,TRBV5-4,CASSPGTGGVETQYF
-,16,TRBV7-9,CASSLAMTVHTDTQYF
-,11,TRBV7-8,CASSFLETQYF
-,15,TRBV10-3,CAISTGPPSNQPQHF
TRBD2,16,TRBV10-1,CASDNLTSGSCDTQYF
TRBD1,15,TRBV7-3,CASSSTGTGYNGYTF